These 16 T cell receptor beta chains came from one sample sequenced in a study of beta chain features in type 1 diabetes. Every bit of the isolated RNA underwent reverse transcription, so sequencing read expressed TCRB transcripts. Method: immunoSEQ multiplex PCR; TCRdb's copy keeps in-frame clones and lacks some. The repertoire consists of 350,000 to 450,000 clones, with around 12% occurring once and the leading ten covering approximately 0.011%. Their antigens remain unidentified. Findings of the study overall: Type 1 diabetes patients had TCRB CDR3s that were shorter (moderately but significantly so) in all four CD4+ subsets.

Source material: naive CD4+ T cells from blood. The receptors were gathered from a woman aged 18 to 35 with type 1 diabetes.

This clone showed up just once. The CDR3 region has the DNA TGTGCCAGCAGGCTACAGGGCGGTGAAGCTTTCTTT. It yields the protein CASRLQGGEAFF. The V and J genes are TRBV6-5 and TRBJ1-1; D possibly corresponds to TRBD1 (6 bases). The germline V gene encodes CDR1 MNHEY and CDR2 SVGAGI. V lost 6 bases to trimming and J lost 7 bases, with 12 bases between them. The CDR3 runs 12 residues.

V is TRBV6-5 and J is TRBJ2-7, with D unclear. V lost 5 bases, J lost 0 bases, and 11 bases lay in between. Germline lookup yields CDR1 MNHEY and CDR2 SVGAGI. The CDR3 has 14 amino acids. The CDR3 region is CASSPMRSSYEQYF. DNA of the CDR3: TGTGCCAGCAGTCCCATGAGGAGCTCCTACGAGCAGTACTTC.

This clone has more than one count but fewer than ten. The chain combines TRBV18 with TRBJ1-2; 9 bases match TRBD1. The germline gives CDR1 KGHSH, CDR2 LQKENI. This CDR3 is 17 amino acids long. With 6 bases clipped from V and 5 bases from J, the junction kept 16 bases outside the gene matches. CDR3: CASSHSSGTGTTYGYTF. Here the CDR3 DNA reads TGTGCCAGCTCTCATTCTTCCGGGACAGGGACGACTTATGGCTACACCTTC.

The gene calls are TRBV7-9 and TRBJ2-7; 10 bases align to TRBD1. Per germline, CDR1 SEHNR and CDR2 FQNEAQ (reference sequence). This CDR3 contains 13 residues. J was trimmed by 5 bases and V by 5 bases; bases with no gene match: 3. The CDR3 region is CASSKGQGNEQYF. CDR3 bases: TGTGCCAGCAGCAAGGGACAGGGGAACGAGCAGTACTTC. The full variable domain, in which reference TRBV7-9 and TRBJ2-7 provide the parts outside the CDR3, is DTGVSQNPRHKITKRGQNVTFRCDPISEHNRLYWYRQTLGQGPEFLTYFQNEAQLEKSRLLSDRFSAERPKGSFSTLEIQRTEQGDSAMYLCASSKGQGNEQYFGPGTRLTVT.

This clone was detected a few times. V is TRBV25-1 and J is TRBJ2-7, with D possibly TRBD1 on 6 matching bases. Per germline, CDR1 MGHDK and CDR2 SYGVNS. V dropped 7 bases and J dropped 2 bases, with 12 bases sitting between them. The CDR3 sequence is 13 residues long. The CDR3 nucleotides read TGTGCCAGCACACAGGGTGTTCCCTACGAGCAGTACTTC. It translates to CASTQGVPYEQYF.

This chain connects TRBV15 to TRBJ1-5; unclear D gene. The CDR3 runs to 13 residues. Trimming removed 5 bases at V and 3 bases at J, with 8 bases between. Germline V lookup: CDR1 LNHNV, CDR2 YYDKDF (reference sequence). The DNA of the CDR3 is TGTGCCACCAGCTCCCGTTTCAATCAGCCCCAGCATTTT. Protein: CATSSRFNQPQHF.

This clone appeared a few times. The chain couples TRBV9 to TRBJ2-1, with D possibly matching TRBD2 (6 bases). Germline-derived CDR1 and CDR2 are SGDLS and YYNGEE. This CDR3 is built from 16 residues. Trimming left V 4 bases short and J 5 bases short, with 19 bases between. The DNA of the CDR3 is TGTGCCAGCAGCCCCCGGGGGTTGCGGGGACACAATGAGCAGTTCTTC. Translating gives CASSPRGLRGHNEQFF.

This clone was detected a few times. The rearrangement uses TRBV2 and TRBJ2-7, with 10 bases aligning to TRBD1. This CDR3 contains 14 residues. The V and J ends lost 8 bases and 6 bases, in that order; junction bases with no gene match: 10. CDR1 and CDR2 from the germline V gene are SNHLY and FYNNEI. The CDR3 sequence: CASFGTGDSGEQYF. The CDR3 DNA reads TGTGCCAGCTTCGGGACAGGGGATTCGGGCGAGCAGTACTTC.

In this sample, this clone turned up a few times. J is TRBJ2-1 and V is TRBV5-1; unclear D gene. The CDR3 has 13 residues. Per the germline V gene, CDR1 is SGHRS and CDR2 is YFSETQ. Trimming shortened V by 0 bases and J by 8 bases, and 9 bases separated the two germline ends. The CDR3: CASSLASVDEQFF. The CDR3 region has the DNA TGCGCCAGCAGCTTGGCGTCAGTTGATGAGCAGTTCTTC.

This clone occurred a few times. The CDR3 nucleotides read TGTGCCAGCAGCTCTCAAACAGGGCCGTATGGCTACACCTTC. Translation: CASSSQTGPYGYTF. The genes are TRBV7-2 and TRBJ1-2, with a weak D call TRBD1 (6 bases). The length of the CDR3 is 14 residues. In germline, CDR1 is SGHTA, CDR2 FQGNSA. Trimming removed 4 bases at V and 5 bases at J, with 14 bases between.

Only a few counts were recorded for this clone. The rearrangement links TRBV14 to TRBJ2-4; 7 bases line up with TRBD1. Per the germline V gene, CDR1 is SGHDN and CDR2 is FVKESK. Trimming took 1 base from V and 0 from J; bases not matched to a gene: 12. The CDR3 runs to 19 residues. As DNA, the CDR3 is TGTGCCAGCAGCCAAGGCCTTGTGCGGCAGGGGGTAGCCAAAAACATTCAGTACTTC. Translation gives CASSQGLVRQGVAKNIQYF. The full variable domain, in which reference TRBV14 and TRBJ2-4 provide the parts outside the CDR3, is EAGVTQFPSHSVIEKGQTVTLRCDPISGHDNLYWYRRVMGKEIKFLLHFVKESKQDESGMPNNRFLAERTGGTYSTLKVQPAELEDSGVYFCASSQGLVRQGVAKNIQYFGAGTRLSVL.

This clone was seen a handful of times. The rearrangement uses TRBV7-2 and TRBJ1-4; 8 bases agree with TRBD1. Germline V CDR1 and CDR2: SGHTA, FQGNSA. V shed 5 bases and J 0 bases; nucleotides not matched to a gene: 5. The CDR3 length is 16 residues. The CDR3 sequence is CASSPQQGATNEKLFF. For the CDR3, the DNA is TGTGCCAGCAGCCCGCAACAGGGGGCAACTAATGAAAAACTGTTTTTT.

This clone was picked up a small number of times. The chain links TRBV10-3 to TRBJ1-6; D is perhaps TRBD1 (5 bases). The germline V gene encodes CDR1 ENHRY and CDR2 SYGVKD. V was clipped by 11 bases and J by 13 bases, with 27 bases between them. The CDR3 loop spans 15 amino acids. CDR3 DNA sequence: TGTGCCGCCCGTGGACATGGGTCCCTTGAGGCTCCCCTCCACTTT. It encodes CAARGHGSLEAPLHF.

A word on this clone: The same CDR3 can be traced to other DNA sequences in this sample. The V call is TRBV18, the J call TRBJ2-7; 7 nucleotides match TRBD1. Germline CDR1 reads KGHSH; CDR2 reads LQKENI. The V gene end was trimmed by 3 bases and the J gene end by 0 bases; junction bases not matched to a gene: 2. The CDR3 is 14 amino acids. The CDR3 DNA sequence: TGTGCCAGCTCACCTTCAGGGGGCTCCTACGAGCAGTACTTC. This gives the protein CASSPSGGSYEQYF.

The gene calls are TRBV29-1 and TRBJ2-1; 11 nucleotides align to TRBD2. Germline V gene sequence: CDR1 SQVTM, CDR2 ANQGSEA. The length of the CDR3 is 18 residues. Unmatched junction bases numbered 21, after V lost 6 bases and J lost 8 bases. This CDR3 is CSVDTKRASGRRSDEQFF. DNA for the CDR3: TGCAGCGTCGACACTAAACGGGCTAGCGGGAGGAGGTCGGATGAGCAGTTCTTC.

The V call is TRBV30, the J call TRBJ2-7; TRBD2 matches 12 bases. The junction had 2 bases not matched to a gene; V was cut back by 3 bases and J by 5 bases. The V gene's germline CDR1 is GTSNPN and CDR2 SVGIG (reference sequence). The CDR3 sequence is 13 residues long. DNA for the CDR3: TGTGCCTGGAGACTAGCGGGAGGCCACGAGCAGTACTTC. This gives the protein CAWRLAGGHEQYF.